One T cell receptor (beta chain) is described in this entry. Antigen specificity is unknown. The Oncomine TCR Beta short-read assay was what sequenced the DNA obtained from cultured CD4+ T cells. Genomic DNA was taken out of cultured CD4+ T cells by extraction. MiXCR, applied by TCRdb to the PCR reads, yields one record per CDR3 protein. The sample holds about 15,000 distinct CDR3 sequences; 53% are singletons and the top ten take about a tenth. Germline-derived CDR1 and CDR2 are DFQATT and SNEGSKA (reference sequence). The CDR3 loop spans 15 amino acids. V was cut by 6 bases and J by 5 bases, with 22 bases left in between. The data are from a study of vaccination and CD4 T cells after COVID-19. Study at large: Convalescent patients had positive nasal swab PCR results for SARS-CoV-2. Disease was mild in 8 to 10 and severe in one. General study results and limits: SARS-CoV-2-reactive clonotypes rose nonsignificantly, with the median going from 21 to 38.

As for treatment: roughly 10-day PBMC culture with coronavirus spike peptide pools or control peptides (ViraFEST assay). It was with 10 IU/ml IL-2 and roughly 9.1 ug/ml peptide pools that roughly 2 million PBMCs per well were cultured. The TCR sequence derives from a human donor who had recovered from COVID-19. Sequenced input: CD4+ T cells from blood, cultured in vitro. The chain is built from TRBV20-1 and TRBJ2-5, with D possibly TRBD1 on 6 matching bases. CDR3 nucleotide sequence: TGCAGTGCGGACAGAGGTGGTGGGGTGAGGGAGACCCAGTACTTC. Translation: CSADRGGGVRETQYF.